A single sample gave rise to the 15 T cell receptor beta chains below, sequenced in a study of graft-versus-host responses after intestinal transplantation. Their antigens remain unidentified. Assay used: immunoSEQ multiplex PCR; TCRdb lists only in-frame clones, some missing. The profile shows over 100,000 clones, 90% to 95% of them singletons. Sequenced here: unstimulated CD8+ T cells sorted from spleen or lymph node cells, sampled before transplant. These receptors originate from a human donor who was the organ donor for an intestinal transplant.

The chain uses TRBV6-1 and TRBJ1-1; D is undetermined. The length of the CDR3 is 9 residues. Germline V gene data show CDR1 as MNHNS and CDR2 as SASEGT. Deletions cut 4 bases from V and 11 bases from J, with 5 bases between. The CDR3 is CASSGGAFF. CDR3 nucleotides: TGTGCCAGCAGTGGAGGGGCTTTCTTT.

CDR3 sequence reads: CASSVAYRGTEAFF. The DNA of the CDR3 is TGTGCCAGCAGCGTAGCATACAGGGGCACTGAAGCTTTCTTT. This rearrangement joins TRBV9 to TRBJ1-1; 7 bases are a match to TRBD1. After removal of 0 bases from V and 4 bases from J, the junction contained 3 bases not matched to a gene. This CDR3 has 14 amino acids. CDR1 and CDR2 (germline): SGDLS, YYNGEE. The full variable domain, rest sourced from reference TRBV9 and TRBJ1-1, is DSGVTQTPKHLITATGQRVTLRCSPRSGDLSVYWYQQSLDQGLQFLIQYYNGEERAKGNILERFSAQQFPDLHSELNLSSLELGDSALYFCASSVAYRGTEAFFGQGTRLTVV.

This clone occurred once. V gene TRBV6-6 combines with J gene TRBJ2-1; D not certain. Germline CDR1 reads MNHNY; CDR2 reads SVGAGI (reference sequence). The CDR3 is 15 residues long. V lost 5 bases and J lost 5, with 16 bases in between. CDR3 coding DNA: TGTGCCAGCAGTCTAAGGGTCCCGTCCCACAATGAGCAGTTCTTC. Its protein product is CASSLRVPSHNEQFF.

This clone was observed once. The chain carries TRBV7-2 and TRBJ1-5, with D unclear. V dropped 2 bases and J dropped 0 bases, with 11 bases sitting between them. CDR3 length: 16 residues. Germline V gives CDR1 SGHTA, CDR2 FQGNSA. CDR3 sequence reads: CASSLRWRYSNQPQHF. CDR3 in DNA: TGTGCCAGCAGCTTAAGGTGGAGATATAGCAATCAGCCCCAGCATTTT.

The gene calls are TRBV2 and TRBJ2-7; possibly TRBD1 for D (6 bases). Germline CDR1 SNHLY, CDR2 FYNNEI. The V and J ends lost 8 bases and 3 bases respectively, with 17 bases between them. The CDR3 is made up of 14 amino acids. The CDR3 loop is CASSPGVGGYEQYF. In nucleotides, the CDR3 is TGTGCCAGCTCCCCCGGGGTAGGGGGCTACGAGCAGTACTTC.

The rearrangement uses TRBV28 and TRBJ1-2, with 9 bases matching TRBD1. Trimming cost V 5 bases and J 7 bases; bases outside gene matches: 5. The germline V gene has CDR1 MDHEN and CDR2 SYDVKM. The CDR3 has 13 residues. The CDR3 protein is CASSPGQGRGYTF. The CDR3 nucleotides read TGTGCCAGCAGTCCGGGACAGGGCCGTGGCTACACCTTC.

The V gene is TRBV10-1, the J gene TRBJ2-5, with TRBD2 identical over 10 bases. This CDR3 region has 14 residues. V was clipped by 4 bases and J by 2 bases; unmatched bases: 1. Germline assignment: CDR1 WNHNN and CDR2 SYGVQD (reference sequence). DNA of the CDR3: TGCGCCAGCAGTGCTAGCGGGAGACAAGAGACCCAGTACTTC. Residues: CASSASGRQETQYF.

The chain carries TRBV4-1 and TRBJ2-2, with 11 positions matching TRBD2. Losses at the gene ends were 8 bases for V and 5 bases for J; bases not matched to a gene: 7. Germline CDR1 MGHRA, CDR2 YSYEKL. This CDR3 comprises 15 residues. The chain's CDR3 is CASLTSGTGTGELFF. Written as DNA, the CDR3 is TGCGCCAGCCTGACTAGCGGGACGGGGACCGGGGAGCTGTTTTTT.

The chain is built from TRBV11-2 and TRBJ2-5; possible D gene TRBD1, 6 bases. The germline CDR1 and CDR2 sequences are SGHAT and FQNNGV. This CDR3 has 15 residues. V lost 1 base and J lost 7, with 16 bases in between. The CDR3 loop reads CASSLGLLLGGTQYF. The CDR3 DNA reads TGTGCCAGCAGCTTAGGGCTGCTACTAGGGGGGACCCAGTACTTC.

This chain joins TRBV4-3 and TRBJ2-2; D ambiguous. Trimming removed 1 base at V and 5 bases at J, with 5 bases between. Germline assignment: CDR1 LGHNA and CDR2 YSLEER. The CDR3 covers 13 residues. The CDR3 region has the DNA TGCGCCAGCAGCCAAGGTTTGACCGGGGAGCTGTTTTTT. It codes for CASSQGLTGELFF.

Of note for this clone: An end of the junction differs from the germline gene, which may be a read error. The genes are TRBV7-8 and TRBJ1-1, with 7 bases aligning to TRBD1. Germline-derived CDR1 and CDR2 are SGHVS and FQNEAQ. The CDR3 has 14 residues. CDR3 residues: CASSPGGRGTKAFF. The CDR3 DNA is TGTGCCAGCAGCCCAGGGGGTCGCGGCACTAAAGCTTTCTTT.

The rearrangement joins TRBV6-1 to TRBJ1-5, with no clear D. With 5 bases removed from V and 1 base from J, the gap between germline ends came to 12 bases. The CDR3 is made up of 15 amino acids. Germline V gene data show CDR1 as MNHNS and CDR2 as SASEGT. CDR3 in amino acids: CASSPLTASNQPQHF. Here the CDR3 DNA reads TGTGCCAGCAGTCCCTTAACGGCGAGCAATCAGCCCCAGCATTTT.

J is TRBJ2-7 and V is TRBV7-2; the D gene could be TRBD1 or TRBD2 (5 bases each). V lost 4 bases to trimming and J lost 3 bases, with 10 bases between them. Per the germline V gene, CDR1 is SGHTA and CDR2 is FQGNSA. The CDR3 is made up of 13 amino acids. CDR3 DNA sequence: TGTGCCAGCAGCTGGGGGACGGTCTACGAGCAGTACTTC. It encodes CASSWGTVYEQYF.

The DNA for the CDR3 is TGTGCCAGCAGCCGACAGGGGTACTACGAGCAGTACTTC. Translating it yields CASSRQGYYEQYF. The chain joins TRBV6-5 to TRBJ2-7; 8 bases are a match to TRBD1. The germline gives CDR1 MNHEY, CDR2 SVGAGI. The CDR3 loop spans 13 amino acids. V lost 6 bases and J lost 3; bases outside the gene matches: 4.

This sequence joins TRBV2 and TRBJ1-5; 7 nucleotides match TRBD1. The germline CDR1 and CDR2 sequences are SNHLY and FYNNEI. The CDR3 has 15 residues. The ends lost 6 bases at V and 1 base at J; junction bases unmatched: 6. Here the CDR3 reads CASRARGASNQPQHF. The CDR3 DNA follows: TGTGCCAGCAGGGCCAGGGGGGCGAGCAATCAGCCCCAGCATTTT. The complete variable domain, with remaining parts taken from reference TRBV2 and TRBJ1-5, reads EPEVTQTPSHQVTQMGQEVILRCVPISNHLYFYWYRQILGQKVEFLVSFYNNEISEKSEIFDDQFSVERPDGSNFTLKIRSTKLEDSAMYFCASRARGASNQPQHFGDGTRLSIL.